The clone carrying this T cell receptor (beta chain) was counted between two and nine times. The TCRbeta library incorporated unique molecular identifiers. TCRdb re-called the PCR reads with MiXCR, one entry per CDR3 protein. Of about 610,000 distinct CDR3 sequences in the sample, about 10% were seen once. These data come from a study of T-cell reconstitution after alpha-beta-depleted transplantation in children. V lost 8 bases, J lost 9 bases, and 13 bases stayed unmatched. The CDR3 consists of 15 residues. In germline, CDR1 is MDHEN, CDR2 SYDVKM. The sequencing used PBMCs from the stem cell graft donor, collected from the stem cell graft. The chain has TRBV28 and TRBJ2-2; 9 positions match TRBD2. The clonotype comes from a human donor who donated a stem cell graft to a child with acute myeloid leukemia. CDR3 coding DNA: TGTGCCAGCGGAGCCGTCCTAGCGGGATCAAGGGAGCTGTTTTTT. It translates to CASGAVLAGSRELFF.